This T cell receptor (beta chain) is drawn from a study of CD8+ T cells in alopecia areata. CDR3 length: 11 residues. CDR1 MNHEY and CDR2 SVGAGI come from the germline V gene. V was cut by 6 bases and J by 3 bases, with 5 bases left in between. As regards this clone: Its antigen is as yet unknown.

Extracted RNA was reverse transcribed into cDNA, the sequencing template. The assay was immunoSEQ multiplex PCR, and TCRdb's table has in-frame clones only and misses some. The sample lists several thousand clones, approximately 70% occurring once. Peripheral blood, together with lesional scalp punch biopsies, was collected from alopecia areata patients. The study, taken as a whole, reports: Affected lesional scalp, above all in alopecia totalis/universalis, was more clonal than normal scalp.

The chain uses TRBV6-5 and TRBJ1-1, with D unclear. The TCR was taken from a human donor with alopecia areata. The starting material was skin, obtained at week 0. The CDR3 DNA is TGTGCCAGCAGCCGGGACACTGAAGCTTTCTTT. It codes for CASSRDTEAFF.